One sample yielded the 2 T cell receptor beta chains listed below, sequenced in a study of T cell repertoires in cytomegalovirus infection. TCRdb recomputed calls from the reads with MiXCR, one row per CDR3 protein. The sample shows about 51,000 distinct CDR3 sequences, around a fifth of them seen only once. Their antigens are not known. The specimen was CD8+ T cells from cultured PBMCs, collected from culture after CMV antigen stimulation. These TCRs come from a human donor in good health (CMV status not recorded). Some clones in this sample may be carry-over from other donors' samples.

The sample holds many counts of this clonotype. The chain carries TRBV7-9 and TRBJ2-7, with 8 positions matching TRBD1. The CDR3 loop spans 16 amino acids. The junction had 12 bases not matched to a gene; V was cut back by 5 bases and J by 3 bases. Germline lookup yields CDR1 SEHNR and CDR2 FQNEAQ (reference sequence). For the CDR3, the DNA is TGTGCCAGCAGCCCCCACCCCGGGACAGGCTACTACGAGCAGTACTTC. The encoded protein is CASSPHPGTGYYEQYF.

This chain connects TRBV7-8 to TRBJ2-1; TRBD1 agrees at 12 bases. The CDR3 length is 14 residues. V was pared by 10 bases and J by 9 bases, with 10 bases of the junction left unmatched. Germline V gene lookup returns CDR1 SGHVS and CDR2 FQNEAQ. CDR3 sequence: CATGTGGEYGEQFF. CDR3 nucleotide sequence: TGTGCCACCGGGACAGGGGGCGAGTACGGTGAGCAGTTCTTC.